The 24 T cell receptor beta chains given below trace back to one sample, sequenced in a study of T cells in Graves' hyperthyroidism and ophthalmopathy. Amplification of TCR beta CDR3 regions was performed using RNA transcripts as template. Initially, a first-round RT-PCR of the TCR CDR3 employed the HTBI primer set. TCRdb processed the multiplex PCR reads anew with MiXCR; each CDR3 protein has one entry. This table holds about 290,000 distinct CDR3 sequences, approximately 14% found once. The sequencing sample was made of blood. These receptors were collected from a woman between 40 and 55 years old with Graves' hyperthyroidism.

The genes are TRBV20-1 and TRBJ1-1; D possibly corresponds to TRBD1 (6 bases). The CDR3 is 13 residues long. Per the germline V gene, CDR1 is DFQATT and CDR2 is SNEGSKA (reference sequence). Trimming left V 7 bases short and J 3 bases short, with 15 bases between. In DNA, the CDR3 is TGCAGTGTAACTCACAGGGTGTACACTGAAGCTTTCTTT. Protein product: CSVTHRVYTEAFF.

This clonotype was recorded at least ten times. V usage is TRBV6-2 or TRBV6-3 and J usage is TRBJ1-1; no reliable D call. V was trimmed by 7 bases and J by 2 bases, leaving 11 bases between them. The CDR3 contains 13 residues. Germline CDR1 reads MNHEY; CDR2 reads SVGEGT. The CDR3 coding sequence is TGTGCCAGCATCTTACAACGAAACACTGAAGCTTTCTTT. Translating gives CASILQRNTEAFF.

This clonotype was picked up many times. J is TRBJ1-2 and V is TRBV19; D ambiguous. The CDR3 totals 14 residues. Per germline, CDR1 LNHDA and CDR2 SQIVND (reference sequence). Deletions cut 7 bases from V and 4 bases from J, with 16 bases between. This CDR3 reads CASKAGAGVYGYTF. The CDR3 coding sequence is TGTGCCAGTAAAGCCGGAGCAGGAGTCTATGGCTACACCTTC.

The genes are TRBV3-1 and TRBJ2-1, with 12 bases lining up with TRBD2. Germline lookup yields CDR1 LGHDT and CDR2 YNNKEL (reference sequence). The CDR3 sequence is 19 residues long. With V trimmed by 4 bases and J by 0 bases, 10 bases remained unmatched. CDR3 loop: CASSRGTLAGGGSYNEQFF. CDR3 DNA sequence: TGTGCCAGCAGCCGAGGGACTCTAGCGGGAGGGGGCTCCTACAATGAGCAGTTCTTC.

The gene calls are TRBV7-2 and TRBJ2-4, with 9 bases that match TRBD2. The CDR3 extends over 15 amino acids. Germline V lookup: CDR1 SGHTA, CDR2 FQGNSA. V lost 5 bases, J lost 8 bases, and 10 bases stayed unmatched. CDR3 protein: CASSLQAGGVDIQYF. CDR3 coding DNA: TGTGCCAGCAGCCTACAAGCGGGAGGCGTGGACATTCAGTACTTC. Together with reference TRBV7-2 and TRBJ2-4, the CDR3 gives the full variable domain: GAGVSQSPSNKVTEKGKDVELRCDPISGHTALYWYRQSLGQGLEFLIYFQGNSAPDKSGLPSDRFSAERTGGSVSTLTIQRTQQEDSAVYLCASSLQAGGVDIQYFGAGTRLSVL.

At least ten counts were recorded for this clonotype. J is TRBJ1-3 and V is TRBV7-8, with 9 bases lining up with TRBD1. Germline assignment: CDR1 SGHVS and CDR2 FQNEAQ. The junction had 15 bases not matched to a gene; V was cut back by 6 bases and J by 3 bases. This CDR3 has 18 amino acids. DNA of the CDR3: TGTGCCAGCAGTTCAGCCCTGGGACAGGGTGTAGGTGGAAACACCATATATTTT. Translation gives CASSSALGQGVGGNTIYF.

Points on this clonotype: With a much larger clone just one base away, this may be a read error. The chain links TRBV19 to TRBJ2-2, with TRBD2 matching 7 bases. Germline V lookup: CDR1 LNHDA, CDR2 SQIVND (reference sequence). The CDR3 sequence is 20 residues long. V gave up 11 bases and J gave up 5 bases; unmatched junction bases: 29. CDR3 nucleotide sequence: TGTGCCTCTGCCATCGGCGGGGGAGACAGCGCCACGTACGGGACCGGGGAGCTGTTTTTT. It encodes CASAIGGGDSATYGTGELFF.

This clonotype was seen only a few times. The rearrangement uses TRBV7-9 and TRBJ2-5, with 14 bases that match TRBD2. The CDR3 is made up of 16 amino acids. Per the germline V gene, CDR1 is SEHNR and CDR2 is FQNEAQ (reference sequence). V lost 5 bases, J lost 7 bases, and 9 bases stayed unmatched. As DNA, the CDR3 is TGTGCCAGCAGCCGGACGGGACTAGCGGGAGCGGGGACCCAGTACTTC. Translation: CASSRTGLAGAGTQYF.

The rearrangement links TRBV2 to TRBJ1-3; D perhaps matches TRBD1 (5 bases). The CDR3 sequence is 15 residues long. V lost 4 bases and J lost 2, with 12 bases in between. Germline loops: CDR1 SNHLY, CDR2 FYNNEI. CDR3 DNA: TGTGCCAGCAGTGTAGCCAGGGCGACTGGAAACACCATATATTTT. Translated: CASSVARATGNTIYF.

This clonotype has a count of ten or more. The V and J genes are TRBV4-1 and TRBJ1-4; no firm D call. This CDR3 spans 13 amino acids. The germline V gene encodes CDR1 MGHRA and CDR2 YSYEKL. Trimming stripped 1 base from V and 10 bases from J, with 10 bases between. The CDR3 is CASSQGTGGKLFF. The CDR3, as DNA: TGCGCCAGCAGCCAAGGAACGGGAGGAAAACTGTTTTTT.

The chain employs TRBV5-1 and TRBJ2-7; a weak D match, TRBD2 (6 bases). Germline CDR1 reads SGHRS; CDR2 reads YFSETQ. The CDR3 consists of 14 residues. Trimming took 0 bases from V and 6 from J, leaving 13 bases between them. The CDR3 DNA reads TGCGCCAGCAGCTTGGAGGGACTCCGGGGCGAGCAGTACTTC. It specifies CASSLEGLRGEQYF.

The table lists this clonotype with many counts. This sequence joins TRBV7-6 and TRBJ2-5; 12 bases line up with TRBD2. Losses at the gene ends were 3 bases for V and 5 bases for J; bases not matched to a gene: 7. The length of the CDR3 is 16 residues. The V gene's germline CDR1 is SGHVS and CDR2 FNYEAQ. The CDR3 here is CASSFLLAGGYETQYF. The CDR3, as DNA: TGTGCCAGCAGCTTCCTGCTAGCGGGAGGGTACGAGACCCAGTACTTC.

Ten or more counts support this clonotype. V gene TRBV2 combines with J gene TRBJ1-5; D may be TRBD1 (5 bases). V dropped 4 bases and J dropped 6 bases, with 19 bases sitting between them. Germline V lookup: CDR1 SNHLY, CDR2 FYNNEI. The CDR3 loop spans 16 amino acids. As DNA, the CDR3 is TGTGCCAGCAGTGGGGGACCGGGGGGGGGTATTCAGCCCCAGCATTTT. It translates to CASSGGPGGGIQPQHF.

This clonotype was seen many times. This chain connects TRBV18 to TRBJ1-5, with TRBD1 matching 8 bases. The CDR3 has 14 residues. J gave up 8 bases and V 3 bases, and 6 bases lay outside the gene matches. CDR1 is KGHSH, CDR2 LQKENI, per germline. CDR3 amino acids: CASSPTGAGKPQHF. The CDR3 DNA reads TGTGCCAGCTCACCGACAGGGGCGGGTAAGCCCCAGCATTTT.

The CDR3 DNA follows: TGTGCCAGCAGTCCCTTAGCGGAAGGCCAGTTGCAAGAGACCCAGTACTTC. Encoded protein: CASSPLAEGQLQETQYF. The chain uses TRBV27 and TRBJ2-5; D perhaps matches TRBD2 (6 bases). Germline V CDR1 and CDR2: MNHEY, SMNVEV (reference sequence). The CDR3 runs to 17 residues. Trimming pared 5 bases from V and 2 bases from J, leaving 21 bases between.

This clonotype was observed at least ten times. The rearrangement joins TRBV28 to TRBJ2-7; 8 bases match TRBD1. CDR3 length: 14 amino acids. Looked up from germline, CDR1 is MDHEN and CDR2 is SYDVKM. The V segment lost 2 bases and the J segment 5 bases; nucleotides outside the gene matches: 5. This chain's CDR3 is CASSLGDRINEQYF. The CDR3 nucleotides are TGTGCCAGCAGTTTAGGGGACAGGATCAACGAGCAGTACTTC.

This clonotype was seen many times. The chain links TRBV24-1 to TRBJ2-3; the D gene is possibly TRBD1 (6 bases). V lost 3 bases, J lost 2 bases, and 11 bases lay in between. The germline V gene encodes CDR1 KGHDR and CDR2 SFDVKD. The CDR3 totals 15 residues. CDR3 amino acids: CATSDARDTTDTQYF. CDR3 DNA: TGTGCCACCAGTGATGCCCGGGACACCACAGATACGCAGTATTTT.

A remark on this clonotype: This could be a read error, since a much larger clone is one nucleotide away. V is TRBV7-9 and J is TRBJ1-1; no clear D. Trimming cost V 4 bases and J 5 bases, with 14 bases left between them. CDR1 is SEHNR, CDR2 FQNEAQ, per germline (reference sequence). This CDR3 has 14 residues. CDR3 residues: CASSWAFSGTEAFF. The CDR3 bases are TGTGCCAGCAGCTGGGCATTTTCGGGGACTGAAGCTTTCTTT.

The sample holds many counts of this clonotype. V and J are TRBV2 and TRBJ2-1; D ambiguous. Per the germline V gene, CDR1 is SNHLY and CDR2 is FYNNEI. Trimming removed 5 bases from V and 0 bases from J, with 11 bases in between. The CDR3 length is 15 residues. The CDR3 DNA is TGTGCCAGCAGTCTATTCTCTGGCTCCTACAATGAGCAGTTCTTC. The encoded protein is CASSLFSGSYNEQFF.

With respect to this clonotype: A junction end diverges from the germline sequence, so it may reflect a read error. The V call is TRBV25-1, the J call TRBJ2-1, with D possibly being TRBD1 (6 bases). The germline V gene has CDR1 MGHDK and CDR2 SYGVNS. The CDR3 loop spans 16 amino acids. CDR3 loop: CASSATGAISYNEQLF. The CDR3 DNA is TGTGCCAGCAGTGCGACAGGCGCTATCTCCTACAATGAGCAGCTCTTC. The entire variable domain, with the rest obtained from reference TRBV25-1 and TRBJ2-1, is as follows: EADIYQTPRYLVIGTGKKITLECSQTMGHDKMYWYQQDPGMELHLIHYSYGVNSTEKGDLSSESTVSRIRTEHFPLTLESARPSHTSQYLCASSATGAISYNEQLFGPGTRLTVL.

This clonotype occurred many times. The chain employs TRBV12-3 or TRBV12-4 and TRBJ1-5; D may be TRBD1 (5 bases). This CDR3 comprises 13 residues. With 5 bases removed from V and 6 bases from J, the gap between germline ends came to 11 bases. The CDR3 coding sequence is TGTGCCAGCAGTCCTGGGGGGATTCAGCCCCAGCATTTT. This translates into CASSPGGIQPQHF.

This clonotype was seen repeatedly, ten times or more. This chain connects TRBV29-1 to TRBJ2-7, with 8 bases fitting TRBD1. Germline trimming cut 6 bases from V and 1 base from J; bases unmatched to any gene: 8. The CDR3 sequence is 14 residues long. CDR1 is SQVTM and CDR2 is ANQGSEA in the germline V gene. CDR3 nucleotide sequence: TGCAGCGTCCGGACAGGGTCGGGTTCCTACGAGCAGTACTTC. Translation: CSVRTGSGSYEQYF.

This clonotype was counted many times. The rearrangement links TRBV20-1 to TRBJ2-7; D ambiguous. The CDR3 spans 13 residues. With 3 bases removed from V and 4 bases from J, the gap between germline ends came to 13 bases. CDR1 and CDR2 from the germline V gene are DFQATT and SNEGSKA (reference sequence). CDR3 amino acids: CSASVAEDYEQYF. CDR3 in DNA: TGCAGTGCTAGTGTGGCAGAGGATTACGAGCAGTACTTC.

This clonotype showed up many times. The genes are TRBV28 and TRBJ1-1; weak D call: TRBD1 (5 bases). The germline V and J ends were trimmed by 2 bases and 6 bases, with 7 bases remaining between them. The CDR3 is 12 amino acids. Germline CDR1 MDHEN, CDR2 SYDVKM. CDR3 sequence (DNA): TGTGCCAGCAGTTTAGGGACCGCTGAAGCTTTCTTT. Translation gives CASSLGTAEAFF.